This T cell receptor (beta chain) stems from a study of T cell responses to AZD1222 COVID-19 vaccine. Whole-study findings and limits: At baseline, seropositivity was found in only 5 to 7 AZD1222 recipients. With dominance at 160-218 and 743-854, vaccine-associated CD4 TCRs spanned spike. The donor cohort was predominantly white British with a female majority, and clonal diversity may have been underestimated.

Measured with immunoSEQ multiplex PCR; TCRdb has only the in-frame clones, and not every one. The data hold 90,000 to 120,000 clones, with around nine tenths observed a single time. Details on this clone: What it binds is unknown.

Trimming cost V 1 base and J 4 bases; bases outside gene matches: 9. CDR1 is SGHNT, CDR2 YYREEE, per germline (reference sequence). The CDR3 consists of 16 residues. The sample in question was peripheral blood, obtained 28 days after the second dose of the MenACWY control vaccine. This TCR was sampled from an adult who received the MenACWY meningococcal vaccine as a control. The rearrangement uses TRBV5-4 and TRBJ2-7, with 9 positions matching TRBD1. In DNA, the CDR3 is TGTGCCAGCAGCTTGAGGTGGGGGACAGGGAAGTACGAGCAGTACTTC. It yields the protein CASSLRWGTGKYEQYF.